This entry lists 14 T cell receptor beta chains sequenced from one sample in a study of blood T cell repertoires in COVID-19. The assay was immunoSEQ multiplex PCR, and TCRdb's table has in-frame clones only and misses some. The sample contains roughly 280,000 clones, around 90% of which appear only once. The sequenced sample was peripheral blood. The receptor set was obtained from a woman aged 45-65 years who had recovered from COVID-19.

This clone appeared many times. The chain recombines TRBV7-6 with TRBJ2-7; D is ambiguous. Germline assignment: CDR1 SGHVS and CDR2 FNYEAQ. The CDR3 length is 13 residues. V lost 4 bases, J lost 3 bases, and 10 bases lay in between. This CDR3 reads CASSSGPNYEQYF. CDR3 in DNA: TGTGCCAGCAGCTCTGGGCCTAACTACGAGCAGTACTTC.

This clone showed up just a few times. The rearrangement links TRBV5-1 to TRBJ1-5; no reliable D call. The CDR3 has 13 amino acids. The ends were cut back, 0 bases at V and 8 bases at J, with 9 bases in the middle. CDR1 is SGHRS and CDR2 is YFSETQ in the germline V gene. This CDR3 is CASSLGEGEPQHF. The CDR3 DNA sequence: TGCGCCAGCAGCTTGGGCGAGGGTGAGCCCCAGCATTTT.

This clone showed up just a few times. The chain has TRBV6-2 or TRBV6-3 and TRBJ2-3, with 8 bases aligning to TRBD2. The CDR3 extends over 15 amino acids. Looked up from germline, CDR1 is MNHEY and CDR2 is SVGEGT. The ends lost 2 bases at V and 6 bases at J; junction bases unmatched: 7. The CDR3 sequence is CASSYGLAGPDTQYF. DNA for the CDR3: TGTGCCAGCAGTTACGGGCTAGCGGGCCCCGATACGCAGTATTTT.

This chain joins TRBV5-5 and TRBJ2-7; D is undetermined. In germline, CDR1 is SGHKS, CDR2 YYEKEE (reference sequence). Trimming left V 5 bases short and J 3 bases short, with 6 bases between. CDR3 length equals 11 residues. The CDR3 is CASSNVYEQYF. The CDR3 nucleotides are TGTGCCAGCAGTAATGTCTACGAGCAGTACTTC.

This clone came up many times. The genes are TRBV19 and TRBJ1-2; 9 bases align to TRBD1. The CDR3 contains 16 residues. Trimming removed 7 bases from V and 6 bases from J; junction bases left unmatched: 15. Germline CDR1 LNHDA, CDR2 SQIVND (reference sequence). The DNA of the CDR3 is TGTGCCAGTAACCGACGACAGGGGGGGGACCTTGATGGCTACACCTTC. Its protein is CASNRRQGGDLDGYTF. Using reference TRBV19 and TRBJ1-2 for the parts outside the CDR3, the full variable domain is DGGITQSPKYLFRKEGQNVTLSCEQNLNHDAMYWYRQDPGQGLRLIYYSQIVNDFQKGDIAEGYSVSREKKESFPLTVTSAQKNPTAFYLCASNRRQGGDLDGYTFGSGTRLTVV.

This chain connects TRBV28 to TRBJ2-1, with D tentatively TRBD2 (6 bases). Germline loops: CDR1 MDHEN, CDR2 SYDVKM. The CDR3 length is 14 residues. Trimming cost V 6 bases and J 15 bases, with 24 bases left between them. The CDR3 loop is CASSIKMLRGSRFF. CDR3 coding DNA: TGTGCCAGCAGCATTAAGATGCTGCGGGGTAGCAGGTTCTTC.

DNA of the CDR3: TGTGCCAGCAGCCAAGGAAACCTTACAGATTCAGATACGCAGTATTTT. Translation gives CASSQGNLTDSDTQYF. The V and J genes are TRBV4-2 and TRBJ2-3; D unclear. This CDR3 is built from 16 residues. The germline V and J ends were trimmed by 1 base and 4 bases, with 15 bases remaining between them. Germline V gene data show CDR1 as LGHNA and CDR2 as YNFKEQ.

This sequence joins TRBV6-5 and TRBJ1-5; the D gene is possibly TRBD1 (6 bases). From germline, CDR1 is MNHEY and CDR2 SVGAGI. The CDR3 sequence is 14 residues long. Trimming left V 6 bases short and J 6 bases short, with 15 bases between. This chain's CDR3 is CASSQNRATQPQHF. DNA of the CDR3: TGTGCCAGCAGCCAAAACAGGGCAACTCAGCCCCAGCATTTT.

The chain couples TRBV5-6 to TRBJ2-7; TRBD2 agrees at 11 bases. CDR1 SGHDT and CDR2 YYEEEE come from the germline V gene. The J segment lost 0 bases and the V segment lost 4 bases, leaving 9 bases of the junction unmatched. There are 17 residues in the CDR3. CDR3 bases: TGTGCCAGCAGCCCTTGGACTAGCGGGCTAAGCTCCTACGAGCAGTACTTC. Encoded protein: CASSPWTSGLSSYEQYF.

The chain employs TRBV7-2 and TRBJ2-3; no firm D call. Germline lookup yields CDR1 SGHTA and CDR2 FQGNSA. The CDR3 spans 14 residues. V lost 2 bases and J lost 2, with 8 bases in between. Here the CDR3 reads CASSLTAFTDTQYF. DNA for the CDR3: TGTGCCAGCAGCTTAACTGCCTTCACAGATACGCAGTATTTT.

This chain links TRBV3-1 (or the pseudogene TRBV3-2) with TRBJ1-6, with D perhaps matching TRBD1 (6 bases). V was pared by 4 bases and J by 10 bases, with 14 bases between. The V gene's germline CDR1 is LGHDT and CDR2 YNNKEL (reference sequence). The CDR3 consists of 14 residues. The CDR3 nucleotides are TGTGCCAGCAGCCGGGACATATCTTACTCACCCCTCCACTTT. Translating it yields CASSRDISYSPLHF.

The genes are TRBV7-2 and TRBJ2-7; TRBD1 is a possible D gene (6 bases). The CDR3 covers 12 residues. Germline lookup yields CDR1 SGHTA and CDR2 FQGNSA. Trimming took off 5 bases at V and 5 bases at J, with 10 bases between the two ends. The CDR3 here is CASSKNRDEQYF. CDR3 nucleotides: TGTGCCAGCAGCAAAAACAGGGACGAGCAGTACTTC.

The rearrangement links TRBV30 to TRBJ1-3; 8 bases are shared with TRBD1. Germline CDR1 and CDR2: GTSNPN and SVGIG (reference sequence). V gave up 0 bases and J gave up 3 bases; unmatched junction bases: 4. The CDR3 consists of 15 residues. CDR3: CAWSVAGGDGNTIYF. The CDR3 nucleotides read TGTGCCTGGAGTGTAGCAGGGGGCGATGGAAACACCATATATTTT.

In this sample, this clone turned up a few times. This chain connects TRBV13 to TRBJ1-1; D gene ambiguous. The CDR3 runs to 14 residues. CDR1 and CDR2 (germline): PRHDT, FYEKMQ (reference sequence). V shed 5 bases and J shed 1 base, with 11 bases lying between them. CDR3 nucleotide sequence: TGTGCCAGCAGCCGCTTAGGAGGGAACACTGAAGCTTTCTTT. Its translation is CASSRLGGNTEAFF.